This section outlines one T cell receptor (beta chain) sequence together with its context. Its specificity is not known. Exclusion followed for patients with uncontrolled infection, other autoimmune disease, pregnancy or lactation. V was shortened by 6 bases and J by 3 bases, with 11 bases between the two germline ends. Looked up from germline, CDR1 is LNHNV and CDR2 is YYDKDF (reference sequence). The CDR3 is made up of 14 amino acids. Amplified regions were TCR beta CDR3 sequences from RNA transcripts. RT-PCR in the first round (using the HTBI primer set) targeted the TCR CDR3. A single record per CDR3 protein comes from TCRdb applying MiXCR to the multiplex PCR reads. This sample has nearly 750,000 distinct CDR3 sequences, with 35% found just once. These data are taken from a study of T cells in Graves' hyperthyroidism and ophthalmopathy. Whole-study results and caveats: Most clonotypes that expanded in the thyroid above 0.001 also showed up in blood. Through a model of 13 V-J features, ophthalmopathy was separated from stable hyperthyroidism.

The V and J genes are TRBV15 and TRBJ2-2; tentative D call: TRBD1 (5 bases). Sequencing used blood. This sequence originates from a woman aged 40 to 49 with Graves' hyperthyroidism. CDR3 DNA: TGTGCCACCAGGGTTGGGGCAGACACCGGGGAGCTGTTTTTT. Amino acid sequence: CATRVGADTGELFF.